This TCR beta chain originates from a study of blood T cells in healthy people across ages. General study findings and limits: Without sorted subsets, naive and antigen-experienced compartments could not be conclusively compared. Unknown CMV status may confound age-related changes in expanded clones. It was held that the diversity estimates obtained from one million T cells were underestimates.

As regards this clonotype: Its specificity is not known.

This CDR3 comprises 13 residues. V was clipped by 1 base and J by 5 bases, with 7 bases between them. Per germline, CDR1 SGHTA and CDR2 FQGNSA. For the second PCR, which ran for roughly 6 to 12 cycles, a sample-barcoded 5' primer and a J-beta primer mix were used. TCRdb fed the 5' RACE reads into MiXCR, producing one record per CDR3 protein. The sample consists of fewer than 750,000 distinct CDR3 sequences, about 50% of them appearing once. The sample comprised blood. The V call is TRBV7-2, the J call TRBJ2-3; no reliable D call. This sequence was found in a woman aged 80 or older in good health. CDR3 sequence reads: CASSLVKQDTQYF. In nucleotides, the CDR3 is TGTGCCAGCAGCTTAGTCAAACAAGATACGCAGTATTTT.